This is a list of T cell receptor beta chains from one sample in a study of T cells in pancreatic ductal adenocarcinoma. This table comes from immunoSEQ multiplex PCR, and its TCRdb copy is limited to in-frame clones, with some not included. Here the sample spans roughly 16,000 clones, around nine tenths being singletons. The source material was PBMCs. The source of these receptors is a human donor with pancreatic ductal adenocarcinoma. CDR3s include the opening cysteine and the closing phenylalanine or tryptophan. Each record gives: D gene, CDR3 length, J gene, clone size, V gene, CDR3 DNA, CDR3 protein. D genes are given only for firm matches. Clone size is not always given. Where it is, it says once, few, many or a class for expanded clones.

TRBD2 17 TRBJ2-7 - TRBV30 TGTGCCTGGAGTGTACGGGCTAGCGGGTTCAGCTCCTACGAGCAGTACTTC CAWSVRASGFSSYEQYF
- 15 TRBJ1-6 - TRBV2 TGTGCCAGCCGACGACAGAGCTCCTATAATTCACCCCTCCACTTT CASRRQSSYNSPLHF
- 13 TRBJ1-5 - TRBV19 TGTGCCAGTAGTAGCGGGACACCTTATCTCCAGCATTTT CASSSGTPYLQHF
TRBD2 14 TRBJ2-7 - TRBV5-6 TGTGCCAGCAGCTTCGGTGGGAGGGCCTACGAGCAGTACTTC CASSFGGRAYEQYF
- 16 TRBJ1-5 few TRBV4-1 TGCGCCAGCAGCCAAGAACCGGGACCGGCCAATCAGCCCCAGCATTTT CASSQEPGPANQPQHF
TRBD1 14 TRBJ2-1 - TRBV10-3 TGTGCCATCAGTGAGTCCGGGACAGGGGGCACAAAGTTCTTC CAISESGTGGTKFF
TRBD1 16 TRBJ1-2 once TRBV7-2 TGTGCCAGCAGCCCCGGAGGGCAGGGGGCTTTGAGAGGCTACACCTTC CASSPGGQGALRGYTF
TRBD1 17 TRBJ2-2 - TRBV2 TGTGCCAGCACCCGAGGGAGGACAGGGGTGGGCACCGGGGAGCTGTTTTTT CASTRGRTGVGTGELFF
- 16 TRBJ1-1 - TRBV27 TGTGCCAGCAGTTTAGTCCGGGACAAGCAGAACACTGAAGCTTTCTTT CASSLVRDKQNTEAFF
- 17 TRBJ2-5 - TRBV28 TGTGCCAGCAGTTTCCGACCAGGACAAGAGTACCAAGAGATCCAGTACTTC CASSFRPGQEYQEIQYF
TRBD2 18 TRBJ2-1 - TRBV4-2 TGTGCCAGCAGCCAAGATCAACTAGCGGGTAGCTCCTACAATGAGCAGTTCTTC CASSQDQLAGSSYNEQFF
- 14 TRBJ1-1 - TRBV19 TGTGCCAGTAGTATTGAGGGGCAGGACACTGAAGCTTTCTTT CASSIEGQDTEAFF
TRBD2 18 TRBJ2-7 - TRBV28 TGTGCCAGCAGTTTATCCCGGAGTAGCGGGCCGTCTTCCTACGAGCAGTACTTC CASSLSRSSGPSSYEQYF
- 15 TRBJ2-7 - TRBV19 TGTGCCAGTAGACCGGCATGGGATGGCTCCTACGAGCAGTACTTC CASRPAWDGSYEQYF
TRBD1 14 TRBJ1-4 - TRBV2 TGTGCCGCTGGACAGGGGGTCCATAATGAAAAACTGTTTTTT CAAGQGVHNEKLFF
- 11 TRBJ2-3 - TRBV7-9 TGTGCCAGCAGCTACACAGATACGCAGTATTTT CASSYTDTQYF
TRBD1 12 TRBJ1-1 - TRBV28 TGTGCCAGCAGTCGACAGGGGAAGTTCGATTTCTTT CASSRQGKFDFF
TRBD1 16 TRBJ2-7 - TRBV28 TGTGCCAGCAGTTTGTTCGGGACAGGGCGTCCCTACGAGCAGTACTTC CASSLFGTGRPYEQYF
- 14 TRBJ1-1 - TRBV5-1 TGCGCCAGCACCTCTTTGGGGGCCTACACTGAAGCTTTCTTT CASTSLGAYTEAFF
TRBD2 14 TRBJ2-1 - TRBV19 TGTGCCACCGCCGGGGGGAATTCCTACAATGAGCAGTTCTTC CATAGGNSYNEQFF
- 12 TRBJ2-7 - TRBV7-9 TGTGCCAGCAGCTTAGACACCTACGAGCAGTACTTC CASSLDTYEQYF
TRBD1 17 TRBJ1-5 - TRBV5-6 TGTGCCAGCAGCTTGGGAGGGGGCGCGTATAGCAATCAGCCCCAGCATTTT CASSLGGGAYSNQPQHF
- 13 TRBJ1-1 - TRBV2 TGTGCCAGCAGTGTACCACTGAACACTGAAGCTTTCTTT CASSVPLNTEAFF
- 20 TRBJ2-2 - TRBV18 TGTGCCAGCTCACCAATTCTAAGGGACACCATCGGCGCGAACACCGGGGAGCTGTTTTTT CASSPILRDTIGANTGELFF
- 13 TRBJ2-2 few TRBV7-8 TGTGCCAGCAGCTTAGGATTATCAAGGGAGCTGTTTTTT CASSLGLSRELFF
TRBD2 18 TRBJ2-2 - TRBV10-3 TGTGCCATCAGTGCAAGGGCTAGCGGGAGGGCCGACACCGGGGAGCTGTTTTTT CAISARASGRADTGELFF
TRBD2 16 TRBJ2-1 - TRBV5-1 TGCGCCAGCAGCTTGGCACTAGCGGGGGGTTACAATGAGCAGTTCTTC CASSLALAGGYNEQFF
- 16 TRBJ2-7 - TRBV5-1 TGCGCCAGCAGCCTAATGGGGCGGGCCGCCTCCTACGAGCAGTACTTC CASSLMGRAASYEQYF
TRBD2 18 TRBJ2-5 - TRBV7-2 TGTGCCAGCAGCCCACCACCCGGGACTAGCGGGATTTCAGAGACCCAGTACTTC CASSPPPGTSGISETQYF
- 14 TRBJ2-7 - TRBV6-6 TGTGCCAGCAGTTACTCGATCTTTAGCTACGAGCAGTACTTC CASSYSIFSYEQYF
- 14 TRBJ2-3 - TRBV9 TGTGCCAGCAGCGTAGGAGTGGGATCAGATACGCAGTATTTT CASSVGVGSDTQYF
- 14 TRBJ1-2 - TRBV7-8 TGTGCCAGCAGCTTTTACAGGGAAGGCTATGGCTACACCTTC CASSFYREGYGYTF
TRBD1 20 TRBJ1-3 - TRBV4-2 TGTGCCAGCAGCCCAACCTATACGGACAGGGGGCGACTTGCGGGAAACACCATATATTTT CASSPTYTDRGRLAGNTIYF
TRBD1 14 TRBJ1-2 - TRBV18 TGTGCCAGCACACCCGGGACAGAAACATATGGCTACACCTTC CASTPGTETYGYTF
- 14 TRBJ2-3 - TRBV2 TGTGCCAGCAGTGACAACAGGCGGTCAGATACGCAGTATTTT CASSDNRRSDTQYF
TRBD1 17 TRBJ1-2 - TRBV4-3 TGCGCCAGCAGCCAAGATCAACTAGGACAGGCTAACTATGGCTACACCTTC CASSQDQLGQANYGYTF
- 16 TRBJ2-6 - TRBV30 TGTGCCTGGAGTCCTAGGGTTCACTCTGGGGCCAACGTCCTGACTTTC CAWSPRVHSGANVLTF
TRBD2 14 TRBJ2-7 - TRBV9 TGTGCCAGCAGCGTAGGGGACTACTCCTACGAGCAGTACTTC CASSVGDYSYEQYF
TRBD1 13 TRBJ2-7 - TRBV29-1 TGCAGCGTTGGGGGACAGGGTCCTAACGAGCAGTACTTC CSVGGQGPNEQYF
- 12 TRBJ2-7 - TRBV2 TGTGCCAGCAGGGACTACCGTTACGAGCAGTACTTC CASRDYRYEQYF
TRBD2 18 TRBJ2-2 - TRBV4-3 TGCGCCAGCAGCCAAGAGGTAGCGGGGGCCGCGAACACCGGGGAGCTGTTTTTT CASSQEVAGAANTGELFF
- 14 TRBJ2-7 - TRBV9 TGTGCCAGCAGCTCCGACGAGGGCTCCTACGAGCAGTACTTC CASSSDEGSYEQYF
TRBD2 16 TRBJ2-3 - TRBV2 TGTGCCAGCAGGGAGTTTCCTAGCGGGGTCGCAGATACGCAGTATTTT CASREFPSGVADTQYF